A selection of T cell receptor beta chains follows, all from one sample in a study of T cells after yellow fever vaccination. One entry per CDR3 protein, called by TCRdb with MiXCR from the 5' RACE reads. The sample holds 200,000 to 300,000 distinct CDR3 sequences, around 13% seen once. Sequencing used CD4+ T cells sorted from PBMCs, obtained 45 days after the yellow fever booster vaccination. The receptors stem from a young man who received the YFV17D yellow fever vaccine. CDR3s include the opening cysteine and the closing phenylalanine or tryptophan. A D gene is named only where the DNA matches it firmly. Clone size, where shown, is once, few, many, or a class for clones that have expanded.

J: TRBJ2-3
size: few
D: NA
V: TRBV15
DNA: TGTGCCACCAGCGGAGAGCTAAGGGTCAGCACAGATACGCAGTATTTT
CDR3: CATSGELRVSTDTQYF

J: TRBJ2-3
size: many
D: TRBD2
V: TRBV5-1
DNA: TGCGCCAGCAGCGCCGGACTAGCTGGCCAGTATTTT
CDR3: CASSAGLAGQYF

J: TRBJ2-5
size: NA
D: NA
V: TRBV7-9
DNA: TGTGCCAGCAGCTTAACCCCGGAGGAGACCCAGTACTTC
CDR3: CASSLTPEETQYF

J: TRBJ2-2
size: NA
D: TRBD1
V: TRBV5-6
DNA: TGTGCCAGCAGCTCCCTAGGGGGCCCGAACACCGGGGAGCTGTTTTTT
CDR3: CASSSLGGPNTGELFF

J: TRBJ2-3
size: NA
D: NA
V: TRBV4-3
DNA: TGCGCCAGCAGCCAAGATGGAGGACAGACCTCTCGGTTGACGCAGTATTTT
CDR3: CASSQDGGQTSRLTQYF

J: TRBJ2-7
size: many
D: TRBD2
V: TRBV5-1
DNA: TGTGCCAGCAGCTTAGCGGGAGGGCCTTACGAGCAGTACTTC
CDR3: CASSLAGGPYEQYF

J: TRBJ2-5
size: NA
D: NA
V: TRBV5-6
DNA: TGTGCCAGCAGCTTGGCCGGGGTGGCATTTCGGGAGACCCAGTACTTC
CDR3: CASSLAGVAFRETQYF

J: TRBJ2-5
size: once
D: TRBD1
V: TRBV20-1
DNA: TGCAGTGCTAGAACGAACAGGGGTTGCGAGACCCAGTACTTC
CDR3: CSARTNRGCETQYF

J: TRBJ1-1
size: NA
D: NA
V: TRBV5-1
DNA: TGCGCCAGCAGCTTGCCACGGGCCCTGAACACTGAAGCTTTCTTT
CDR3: CASSLPRALNTEAFF

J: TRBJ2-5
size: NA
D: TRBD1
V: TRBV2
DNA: TGTGCCAACGGAGTGGACAGGACGGCGACCCAGTACTTC
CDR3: CANGVDRTATQYF

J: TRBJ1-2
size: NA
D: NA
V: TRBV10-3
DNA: TGTGCCATCAGTGAGTCGGGACTGAACTACACCTTC
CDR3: CAISESGLNYTF

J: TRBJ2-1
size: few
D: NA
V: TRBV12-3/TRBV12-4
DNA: TGTGCCAGCAGGGGCGAGCTGCTGACTCGTGAGCAGTTCTTC
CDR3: CASRGELLTREQFF

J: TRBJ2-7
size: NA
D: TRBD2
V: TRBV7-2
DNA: TGTGCCAGCAGCTTAGCGCGAAGTAGCGGGAGGGACTACGAGCAGTACTTC
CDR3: CASSLARSSGRDYEQYF

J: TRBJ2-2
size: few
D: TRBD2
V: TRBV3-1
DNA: TGTGCCAGCAGCCGTGAAGGGACTAGCGGGGGCCCATACACCGGGGAGCTGTTTTTT
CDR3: CASSREGTSGGPYTGELFF

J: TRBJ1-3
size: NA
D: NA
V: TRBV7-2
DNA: TGTGCCAGCAGCTTAGGGCAAGGGGGTATGAACACCATATATTTT
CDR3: CASSLGQGGMNTIYF

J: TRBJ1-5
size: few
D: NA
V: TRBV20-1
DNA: TGCAGTGCTAGAGATGGGCACAGGACAAATCAGCCCCAGCATTTT
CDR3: CSARDGHRTNQPQHF

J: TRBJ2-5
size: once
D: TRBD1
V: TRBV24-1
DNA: TGTGGCACCAGTGAGACAGGGCGGTCAGAGACCCAGTACTTC
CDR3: CGTSETGRSETQYF

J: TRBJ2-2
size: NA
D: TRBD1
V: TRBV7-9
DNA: TGTGCCAGCAGACCGGACAGGGGGTACACCGGGGAGCTGTTTTTT
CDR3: CASRPDRGYTGELFF

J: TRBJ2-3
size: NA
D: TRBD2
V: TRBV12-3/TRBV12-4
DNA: TGTGCCAGCAGTTTATTCGGGGGGGGCACAGATACGCAGTATTTT
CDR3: CASSLFGGGTDTQYF

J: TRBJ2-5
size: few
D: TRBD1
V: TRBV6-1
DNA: TGTGCCAGCAGCCCCTCGACAGGGCTAGAGACCCAGTACTTC
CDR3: CASSPSTGLETQYF

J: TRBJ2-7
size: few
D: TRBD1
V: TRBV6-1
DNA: TGTGCCAGCAGCTTGGGGGACAGGGCGTCCTACGAGCAGTACTTC
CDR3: CASSLGDRASYEQYF

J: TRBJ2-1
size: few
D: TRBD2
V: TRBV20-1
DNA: TGCAGTGCCAAGCTAGCGGGAGGTTCGTACAATGAGCAGTTCTTC
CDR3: CSAKLAGGSYNEQFF

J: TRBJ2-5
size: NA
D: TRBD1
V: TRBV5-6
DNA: TGTGCCAGCAGCTTCGGGACAGGGGCCGTGGTGACCCAGTACTTC
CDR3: CASSFGTGAVVTQYF

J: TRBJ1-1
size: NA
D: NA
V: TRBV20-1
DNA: TGCAGTGCTAGCAGAAGCAGGGACACTGAAGCTTTCTTT
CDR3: CSASRSRDTEAFF

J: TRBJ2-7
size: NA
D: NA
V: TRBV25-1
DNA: TGTGCCAGCAGTGATTTGGCTGGGGAGCAGTACTTC
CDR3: CASSDLAGEQYF

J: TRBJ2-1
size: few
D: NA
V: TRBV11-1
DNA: TGTGCCAGCAGCCCCAACCGGGCCACTTGGGTGAGCAATGAGCAGTTCTTC
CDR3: CASSPNRATWVSNEQFF

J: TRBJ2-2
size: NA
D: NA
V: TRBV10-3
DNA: TGTGCCATCAGCCTACAGGGAGCCCGTACCGGGGAGCTGTTTTTT
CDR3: CAISLQGARTGELFF

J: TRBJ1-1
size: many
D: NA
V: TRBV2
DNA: TGTGCCACCAAGGGGGACTACACTGAAGCTTTCTTT
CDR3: CATKGDYTEAFF

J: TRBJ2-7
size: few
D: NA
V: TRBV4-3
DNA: TGCGCCAGCAGCCCTAGTAAAGGATACGAGCAGTACTTC
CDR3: CASSPSKGYEQYF

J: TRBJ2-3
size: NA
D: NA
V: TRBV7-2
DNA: TGTGCCAGCAGCTTATTACGCACAGATACGCAGTATTTT
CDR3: CASSLLRTDTQYF

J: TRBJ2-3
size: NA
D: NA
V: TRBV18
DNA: TGTGCCAGCTCACCCATGACTAGTAAGAACACAGATACGCAGTATTTT
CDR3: CASSPMTSKNTDTQYF

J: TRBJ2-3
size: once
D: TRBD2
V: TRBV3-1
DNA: TGTGCCAGCAGCCGTACCCCCGGGACTAGCGGAACAGATACGCAGTATTTT
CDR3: CASSRTPGTSGTDTQYF

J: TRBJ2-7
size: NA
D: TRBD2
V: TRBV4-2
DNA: TGTGCCAGCAGCCAAGATGGTAGCGGGAACGAGCAGTACTTC
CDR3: CASSQDGSGNEQYF

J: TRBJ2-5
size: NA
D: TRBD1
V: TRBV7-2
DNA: TGTGCCAGCAGCGGCTACAGGGGCCCCCAAGAGACCCAGTACTTC
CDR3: CASSGYRGPQETQYF

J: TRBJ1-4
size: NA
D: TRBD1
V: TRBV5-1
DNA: TGCGCCAGCAGCCCGGTGCAGGGGGCAACTAATGAAAAACTGTTTTTT
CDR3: CASSPVQGATNEKLFF

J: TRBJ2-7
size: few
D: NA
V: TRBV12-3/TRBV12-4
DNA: TGTGCCAGCAGTGCACGAGCAGGGATTCGGGACGAGCAGTACTTC
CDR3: CASSARAGIRDEQYF

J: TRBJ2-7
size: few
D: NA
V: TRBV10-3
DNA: TGTGCCATCAGTGTCACGGGAAACTACGAGCAGTACTTC
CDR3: CAISVTGNYEQYF

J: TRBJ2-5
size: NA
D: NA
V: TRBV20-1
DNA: TGCAGTGCACCGGACCAGCGAAGGGAGACCCAGTACTTC
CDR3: CSAPDQRRETQYF

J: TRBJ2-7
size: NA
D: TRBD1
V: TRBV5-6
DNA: TGTGCCAGCACCCAGGGGGCAGGGGCTGGCTACGAGCAGTACTTC
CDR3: CASTQGAGAGYEQYF

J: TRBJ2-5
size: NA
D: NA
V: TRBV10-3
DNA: TGTGCCATCAGTGAGTCAAACAGAAAAGAGACCCAGTACTTC
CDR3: CAISESNRKETQYF

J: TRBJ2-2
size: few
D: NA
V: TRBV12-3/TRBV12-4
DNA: TGTGCCAGCAGTTTAGTTCTCGCGAACACCGGGGAGCTGTTTTTT
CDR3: CASSLVLANTGELFF

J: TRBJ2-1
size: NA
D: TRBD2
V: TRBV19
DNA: TGTGCCAGTAGTATAGATCATCGAGGACTAGGTTTTTACAATGAGCAGTTCTTC
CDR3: CASSIDHRGLGFYNEQFF

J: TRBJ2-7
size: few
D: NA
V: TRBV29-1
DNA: TGCAGCGTTGAAACGGGGTGGGAGCAGTACTTC
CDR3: CSVETGWEQYF

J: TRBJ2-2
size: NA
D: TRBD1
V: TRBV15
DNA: TGTGCCACCAGAAACGTGGGGACAGGGATTACCGGGGAGCTGTTTTTT
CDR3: CATRNVGTGITGELFF

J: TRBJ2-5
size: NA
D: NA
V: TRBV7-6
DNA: TGTGCCAGCAGCTTAGCGACCGGAGCCAGACAAGAGACCCAGTACTTC
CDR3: CASSLATGARQETQYF

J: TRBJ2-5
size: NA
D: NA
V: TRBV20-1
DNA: TGCAGTGCTAGAAGGGGGGGGGGACTTACTAAAGAGACCCAGTACTTC
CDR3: CSARRGGGLTKETQYF

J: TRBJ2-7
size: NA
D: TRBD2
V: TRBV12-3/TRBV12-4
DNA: TGTGCCAGCCGCGGGGGGGGGGAGCTCTACGAGCAGTACTTC
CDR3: CASRGGGELYEQYF

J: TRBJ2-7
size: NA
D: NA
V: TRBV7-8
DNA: TGTGCCAGCAGCACGTGGACAGTGGGAGCCTACGAGCAGTACTTC
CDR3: CASSTWTVGAYEQYF

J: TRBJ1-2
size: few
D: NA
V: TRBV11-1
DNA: TGTGCCAGCAGCTTATTGGTTCCCGACAGAACCAAATTCTATGGCTACACCTTC
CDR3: CASSLLVPDRTKFYGYTF

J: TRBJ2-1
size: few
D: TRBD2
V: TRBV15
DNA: TGTGCCACCAGCAGAGCTCCTCGGGAGCGGGGGTTCTTC
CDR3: CATSRAPRERGFF